These T cell receptor beta chains were read from a single sample in a study of blood T cell repertoires in COVID-19. Some clones are missing from TCRdb's copy, which holds only in-frame ones; the method was immunoSEQ multiplex PCR. The repertoire consists of approximately 500,000 clones, with 85% to 90% occurring once and the leading ten covering around 0.9%. The sample comprised peripheral blood. All receptors come from a man between 18 and 35 years old with COVID-19, enrolled during active disease. Each CDR3 is given with its conserved first and last residue. The D gene is left open where the match is weak. Clone size is shown for a subset of rows, as once, few, many or a class of expanded clone.

-,TRBV7-2,-,TRBJ2-1,TGTGCCAGCAGCTCTCAATTACTAGCAGGTTACGATGAGCAGTTCTTC,CASSSQLLAGYDEQFF
-,TRBV10-2,TRBD1,TRBJ1-2,TGCGCCAGCAGATCGACAGGGGATTATGGCTACACCTTC,CASRSTGDYGYTF
-,TRBV11-2,-,TRBJ1-5,TGTGCCAGCAGCTTAGGTGGGGGGAATCAGCCCCAGCATTTT,CASSLGGGNQPQHF
-,TRBV7-2,TRBD2,TRBJ2-1,TGTGCCAGCAGCTTAGATCGAGGACTAGCGGCCTACAATGAGCAGTTCTTC,CASSLDRGLAAYNEQFF
-,TRBV3-1/TRBV3-2,-,TRBJ2-3,TGTGCCAGCAGCCAACTATTGTCTAGCACAGATACGCAGTATTTT,CASSQLLSSTDTQYF
-,TRBV4-2,TRBD2,TRBJ2-2,TGTGCCAGCAACTGGCTAGCGGGAACCGGGGAGCTGTTTTTT,CASNWLAGTGELFF
-,TRBV30,TRBD1,TRBJ2-1,TGTGCCTGGAGTGTATTCCCTCCCGGGACAGGGATCGATGAGCAGTTCTTC,CAWSVFPPGTGIDEQFF
-,TRBV27,-,TRBJ1-1,TGTGCCAGCAGTTGGGGCAGACAAACTGAAGCTTTCTTT,CASSWGRQTEAFF
-,TRBV3-1/TRBV3-2,-,TRBJ2-3,TGTGCCAGCAGCCCACAAGGGGGGGGGCAGTATTTT,CASSPQGGGQYF
-,TRBV12-5,-,TRBJ1-4,TGTGCTAGTGGTTTGGGATCAAACAGGGCAACTAATGAAAAACTGTTTTTT,CASGLGSNRATNEKLFF
-,TRBV5-1,TRBD2,TRBJ2-3,TGCGCCAGCAGCTTGGGGGGTTTAGCGGGAGGATCCACAGATACGCAGTATTTT,CASSLGGLAGGSTDTQYF
-,TRBV10-1,-,TRBJ2-5,TGCGCCAGCAGTGAGGCCGGGACTGCTGGCGAGACCCAGTACTTC,CASSEAGTAGETQYF
-,TRBV29-1,TRBD2,TRBJ2-7,TGCAGCGTGACCCTAGCGGGAGTTCCCAACGAGCAGTACTTC,CSVTLAGVPNEQYF
-,TRBV21-1,-,TRBJ2-2,TGTGCCAGCAGCAAACGACAGGGCCCGGACACCGGGGAGCTGTTTTTT,CASSKRQGPDTGELFF
-,TRBV5-1,-,TRBJ2-7,TGCGCCAGCAGCTCGCCAGGGGTTTACGAGCAGTACTTC,CASSSPGVYEQYF
once,TRBV11-3,-,TRBJ1-2,TGTGCCAGCAGCTTAAGTACGGTCTATGGCTACACCTTC,CASSLSTVYGYTF
-,TRBV28,-,TRBJ2-7,TGTGCCAGCAGTTTAGTGCGATACGAGCAGTACTTC,CASSLVRYEQYF
-,TRBV30,-,TRBJ2-7,TGTGCCTGGAGTGTGGGCCGCTACGAGCAGTACTTC,CAWSVGRYEQYF
-,TRBV6-1,-,TRBJ1-2,TGTGCCAGCAGTGAGGTACAGAGCTACACCTTC,CASSEVQSYTF
-,TRBV5-6,TRBD2,TRBJ2-5,TGTGCCAGCAGCTTGCGTGGCGTGGGAGGGACTTCGGAGACCCAGTACTTC,CASSLRGVGGTSETQYF
-,TRBV7-9,TRBD2,TRBJ2-3,TGTGCCAGCAGCTCGTTCTGGACTAGCGGGAGCGGTAATACGCAGTATTTT,CASSSFWTSGSGNTQYF
few,TRBV11-1,-,TRBJ2-7,TGTGCCAGCAGCCTCACAGGGAATCAAGCCTACGAGCAGTACTTC,CASSLTGNQAYEQYF
-,TRBV24-1,-,TRBJ2-3,TGTGCCACCAGTGACCCGATCGGGGGAGACACAGATACGCAGTATTTT,CATSDPIGGDTDTQYF
-,TRBV7-9,-,TRBJ1-6,TGTGCCAGCAGCTCCAGACAGGTTAATTCACCCCTCCACTTT,CASSSRQVNSPLHF
-,TRBV27,TRBD1,TRBJ1-6,TGTGCCAGCCTACGGCGACAGGGAGGAAATTCACCCCTCCACTTT,CASLRRQGGNSPLHF
once,TRBV4-2,TRBD2,TRBJ2-7,TGTGCCAGCAGCCAAGATCAATCTAGCGGGGACGAGCAGTACTTC,CASSQDQSSGDEQYF
once,TRBV5-4,-,TRBJ2-6,TGTGCCAGCAGCTTGGCCCGGGGGGCCCAGCAGACTGGGGCCAACGTCCTGACTTTC,CASSLARGAQQTGANVLTF
-,TRBV7-8,-,TRBJ2-3,TGTGCCAGCAGCACGCGGGAAATAAGCACAGATACGCAGTATTTT,CASSTREISTDTQYF
-,TRBV4-1,-,TRBJ1-2,TGCGCCAGCAGCCAAGGGTCTAGTTCGCCGGTCTATGGCTACACCTTC,CASSQGSSSPVYGYTF
-,TRBV7-2,TRBD2,TRBJ2-3,TGTGCCAGCAGCCGGACTAGCGGGGGTTTAGCAGATACGCAGTATTTT,CASSRTSGGLADTQYF
once,TRBV2,TRBD2,TRBJ2-1,TGTGCCAGCAGCTCAATAGCGGGAGCCTACAATGAGCAGTTCTTC,CASSSIAGAYNEQFF
-,TRBV14,-,TRBJ2-3,TGTGCCAGCAGCCTAAGAGACCCGGGTAATACGCAGTATTTT,CASSLRDPGNTQYF
-,TRBV4-1,-,TRBJ1-2,TGCGCCAGCAGCCAAGAGAGGGCAGGCGTATATGGCTACACCTTC,CASSQERAGVYGYTF
-,TRBV29-1,TRBD1,TRBJ1-1,TGCAGCGCCGGACAGGTAACGATTGGCACTGAAGCTTTCTTT,CSAGQVTIGTEAFF
-,TRBV6-1,-,TRBJ1-5,TGTGCCAGCAGTGACCCCCCGGAGCCCCAGCATTTT,CASSDPPEPQHF
-,TRBV18,-,TRBJ1-2,TGTGCCAGCTCACCTAACCGGGACACCCTCGGCTATGGCTACACCTTC,CASSPNRDTLGYGYTF
-,TRBV2,-,TRBJ1-4,TGTGCCAGCAGAACAGAAGCAACTAATGAAAAACTGTTTTTT,CASRTEATNEKLFF
-,TRBV30,TRBD1,TRBJ1-4,TGTGCCTGGAGTTCGGACAGGGGCGTTCGTGAAAAACTGTTTTTT,CAWSSDRGVREKLFF
-,TRBV6-1,-,TRBJ1-2,TGTGCCAGCAGTGACAGGGTACTAAACGGCTACACCTTC,CASSDRVLNGYTF
once,TRBV6-5,-,TRBJ1-2,TGTGCCAGCGGTCGGACATCCAAAGGCTACACCTTC,CASGRTSKGYTF
-,TRBV2,TRBD2,TRBJ2-5,TGTGCCAGCAGTGAGCTTTCGGCTAGCGGGATAGCTTACCCAGAGACCCAGTACTTC,CASSELSASGIAYPETQYF
-,TRBV3-1/TRBV3-2,-,TRBJ2-1,TGTGCCAGCAGCCAAGCCATGACACCTACCTTACCCAATGAGCAGTTCTTC,CASSQAMTPTLPNEQFF
-,TRBV2,TRBD2,TRBJ2-3,TGTGCCAGCAGGGAGACTAGCGCAGATACGCAGTATTTT,CASRETSADTQYF
-,TRBV5-4,TRBD2,TRBJ2-5,TGTGCCAGCAGCTTACCGGTTTCGGGGGGAGAGACCCAGTACTTC,CASSLPVSGGETQYF
-,TRBV7-6,TRBD1,TRBJ2-3,TGTGCCAGCAGCTTACGGACAGGAACTAAAGATACGCAGTATTTT,CASSLRTGTKDTQYF
-,TRBV6-5,TRBD1,TRBJ1-6,TGTGCCAGCAGTTCGACGGGACAGGGGGCTTCACCCCTCCACTTT,CASSSTGQGASPLHF
-,TRBV30,TRBD1,TRBJ1-1,TGTGCCTGGAGTGATGAGGGGGCTTTGAACACTGAAGCTTTCTTT,CAWSDEGALNTEAFF
-,TRBV25-1,-,TRBJ2-7,TGTGCCAGCAGTGAATCCGGACAGTACGAGCAGTACTTC,CASSESGQYEQYF
-,TRBV6-1,TRBD1,TRBJ2-7,TGTGCCAGCAGTGACACGACAGGGAGAAAGCTGGGCTACGAGCAGTACTTC,CASSDTTGRKLGYEQYF
-,TRBV27,-,TRBJ1-5,TGTGCCAGCAGATCTGGGGGCGATGGTCAGCCCCAGCATTTT,CASRSGGDGQPQHF
-,TRBV7-2,TRBD2,TRBJ2-3,TGTGCCAGCAGCAAGCGGGGAGTAGCGGGAGATGGTGCAGATACGCAGTATTTT,CASSKRGVAGDGADTQYF
-,TRBV6-4,TRBD1,TRBJ1-6,TGTGCCAGCAGCGTGACAGGGGATAATTCACCCCTCCACTTT,CASSVTGDNSPLHF